This T cell receptor beta chain was identified in a study of tumor and adjacent non-tumor tissue in lung cancer. Across the study: Patients were aged about 31 to 85, 10 men and about five women, stage I to III. Study-wide points: Normal lung showed higher cumulative top 100 clone frequency than tumor. Tumor TCR diversity, when higher, was linked to shorter survival.

As concerns this clonotype: Its antigen is as yet unknown. One junction end disagrees with the germline gene, perhaps due to a read error.

A modified ARM-PCR protocol with three rounds of nested PCR amplified TCRbeta. A single record per CDR3 protein comes from TCRdb applying MiXCR to the multiplex PCR reads. Of over 80,000 distinct CDR3 sequences in the sample, 80% are singletons; the top ten hold 30%. RNA was extracted from bulk tissue without any cell sorting. More than 3 cm separated this lung sample from the edge of the tumor. The sample comprised distant non-tumor lung tissue. The sequence came from a man aged 55 to 69 with small cell lung cancer.

CDR3 sequence reads: CTSNLTGGVGRNTESFF. The CDR3 bases are TGTACCAGCAACTTAACAGGGGGCGTGGGTAGGAACACTGAATCTTTCTTT. The chain is built from TRBV11-2 and TRBJ1-1, with 9 bases that match TRBD1. This CDR3 contains 17 residues. The V gene's germline CDR1 is SGHAT and CDR2 FQNNGV.